Following are 16 T cell receptor beta chains from one sample sequenced in a study of T cells in Graves' hyperthyroidism and ophthalmopathy. The investigators amplified TCR beta CDR3 regions from RNA transcripts. Using the HTBI primer set, a first-round RT-PCR was run on the TCR CDR3. TCRdb analysed the multiplex PCR reads with MiXCR anew, one entry per CDR3 protein. The profile covers roughly 500,000 distinct CDR3 sequences, with roughly 46% appearing a single time and under 20% taken by the ten largest. Sequenced material: peripheral blood or thyroid tissue (not recorded which). These receptors were obtained from an adult woman with Graves' disease, either hyperthyroidism or ophthalmopathy (not recorded which).

Worth noting for this clonotype: This may come from a read error, since a much larger clone is one base off. The chain has TRBV28 and TRBJ1-5; no reliable D call. Germline V lookup: CDR1 MDHEN, CDR2 SYDVKM. The CDR3 loop spans 12 amino acids. CDR3 coding DNA: TGTTCCAGCAGTTTCCCCGATGGGCCCCAGCATTTT. Translation gives CSSSFPDGPQHF.

V and J are TRBV10-3 and TRBJ1-1, with D tentatively TRBD1 (5 bases). The germline CDR1 and CDR2 sequences are ENHRY and SYGVKD. V dropped 10 bases and J dropped 7 bases, with 13 bases sitting between them. The CDR3 consists of 11 residues. CDR3 coding DNA: TGTGCCACCCGGATCGGGGGTGAAGCTTTCTTT. This encodes CATRIGGEAFF.

V gene TRBV2 combines with J gene TRBJ1-5; 10 nucleotides agree with TRBD1. Trimming cost V 8 bases and J 2 bases; bases outside gene matches: 3. The CDR3 totals 14 residues. Germline assignment: CDR1 SNHLY and CDR2 FYNNEI. The CDR3 spells CASVGTGGNQPQHF. The CDR3 DNA is TGTGCCAGCGTCGGGACAGGGGGCAATCAGCCCCAGCATTTT.

A single count supports this clonotype. The V call is TRBV9, the J call TRBJ1-1; D perhaps matches TRBD1 (6 bases). The CDR3 covers 14 residues. CDR1 and CDR2 from the germline V gene are SGDLS and YYNGEE. The CDR3 nucleotides are TGTGCAGAGGTCCCGGGACAACAGAACACTGAAGCTTTCTTT. Translated: CAEVPGQQNTEAFF. Full variable domain (missing parts from reference TRBV9 and TRBJ1-1): DSGVTQTPKHLITATGQRVTLRCSPRSGDLSVYWYQQSLDQGLQFLIQYYNGEERAKGNILERFSAQQFPDLHSELNLSSLELGDSALYFCAEVPGQQNTEAFFGQGTRLTVV.

This clonotype was seen repeatedly, ten times or more. The chain is built from TRBV19 and TRBJ1-4; TRBD1 aligns across 9 bases. CDR1 LNHDA and CDR2 SQIVND come from the germline V gene (reference sequence). J lost 6 bases, V lost 4 bases, and 6 bases had no gene match. This CDR3 contains 15 residues. CDR3 DNA: TGTGCCAGTAGTACCAACCGGGACAGGGATGAAAAACTGTTTTTT. This codes for CASSTNRDRDEKLFF.

This clonotype was counted between two and nine times. The chain uses TRBV24-1 and TRBJ2-2, with 11 bases lining up with TRBD1. Per the germline V gene, CDR1 is KGHDR and CDR2 is SFDVKD. CDR3 length equals 13 residues. The chain's CDR3 is CAMGQGDTGELFF. The DNA of the CDR3 is TGTGCTATGGGACAGGGGGACACCGGGGAGCTGTTTTTT.

This clonotype showed up many times. V is TRBV19 and J is TRBJ1-1; D perhaps matches TRBD1 (5 bases). Germline loops: CDR1 LNHDA, CDR2 SQIVND (reference sequence). With 3 bases removed from V and 10 bases from J, the gap between germline ends came to 12 bases. The CDR3 spans 12 residues. The CDR3 DNA sequence: TGTGCCAGTAGTATCGGTGGGGCGTCAGCTTTCTTT. It encodes CASSIGGASAFF.

CDR3 nucleotides: TGTGCCAGCTCACCCGGCAGCGGGAGGGAGAATGAAAAACTGTTTTTT. Translating it yields CASSPGSGRENEKLFF. The rearrangement uses TRBV18 and TRBJ1-4; the D is unclear. Trimming cost V 3 bases and J 5 bases, with 16 bases left between them. The CDR3 consists of 16 residues. Germline CDR1 and CDR2: KGHSH and LQKENI.

This clonotype was seen at least ten times. This sequence joins TRBV5-4 and TRBJ1-4, with D unresolved. The ends were cut back, 4 bases at V and 7 bases at J, with 14 bases in the middle. This CDR3 is 14 amino acids long. Germline CDR1 is SGHNT and CDR2 is YYREEE (reference sequence). In DNA form, the CDR3 reads TGTGCCAGCAGCCAGACGCCACCTCGTGAAAAACTGTTTTTT. This sequence encodes CASSQTPPREKLFF.

The count of this clonotype is one. The chain is built from TRBV5-6 and TRBJ2-5; a possible D gene is TRBD2 (5 bases). Germline V gives CDR1 SGHDT, CDR2 YYEEEE. V gave up 3 bases and J gave up 9 bases, with 18 bases separating them. The CDR3 loop spans 14 amino acids. CDR3 coding DNA: TGTGCCAGCAGCTCTCAACTAGTGCCGACGGCCCAGTACTTC. It is translated as CASSSQLVPTAQYF.

This clonotype was recorded only once. The V gene is TRBV7-8, the J gene TRBJ1-6, with 7 bases identical to TRBD1. CDR1 and CDR2 from the germline V gene are SGHVS and FQNEAQ. The J segment lost 7 bases and the V segment lost 4 bases, leaving 7 bases of the junction unmatched. The CDR3 covers 15 residues. This chain's CDR3 is CASSSPTGSNSPLHF. The CDR3 DNA is TGTGCCAGCAGCTCCCCGACAGGGAGCAATTCACCCCTCCACTTT.

The chain links TRBV7-6 to TRBJ1-5, with a possible D match to TRBD1 (5 bases). The V and J ends lost 5 bases and 14 bases respectively, with 16 bases between them. The CDR3 sequence is 12 residues long. Germline CDR1 and CDR2: SGHVS and FNYEAQ. CDR3 sequence reads: CASSSGGSYEHF. The CDR3 DNA reads as TGTGCCAGCAGCAGCGGGGGATCGTACGAGCATTTT.

This sequence joins TRBV24-1 and TRBJ2-5; 9 nucleotides match TRBD2. Looked up from germline, CDR1 is KGHDR and CDR2 is SFDVKD. J lost 2 bases, V lost 7 bases, and 13 bases had no gene match. The CDR3 runs to 17 residues. DNA of the CDR3: TGTGCCACCAGAAGTCCCGTGCAGCGGGGGGCTCAAGAGACCCAGTACTTC. Translation gives CATRSPVQRGAQETQYF.

This clonotype was seen many times. The chain combines TRBV11-2 with TRBJ1-4, with D hard to call. The CDR3 is 11 residues long. Per germline, CDR1 SGHAT and CDR2 FQNNGV. Trimming took 5 bases from V and 11 from J, leaving 9 bases between them. The CDR3 here is CASSPGVKLFF. DNA for the CDR3: TGTGCCAGCAGCCCTGGGGTGAAACTGTTTTTT.

The chain recombines TRBV10-3 with TRBJ1-1, with TRBD1 matching over 10 bases. Germline CDR1 and CDR2: ENHRY and SYGVKD. V shed 10 bases, J shed 2 bases, and the junction held 10 bases outside the gene matches. The CDR3 has 15 residues. The CDR3 nucleotides are TGTGCCAGCAGCGCCCGACAGGGGGCAAACACTGAAGCTTTCTTT. Translating gives CASSARQGANTEAFF.

This chain joins TRBV19 and TRBJ1-1, with D possibly TRBD1 on 5 matching bases. The germline gives CDR1 LNHDA, CDR2 SQIVND (reference sequence). CDR3 length: 13 residues. Trimming stripped 5 bases from V and 4 bases from J, with 11 bases between. CDR3 coding DNA: TGTGCCAGTAGTCCCTGGGGCAGCACTGAAGCTTTCTTT. Its translation: CASSPWGSTEAFF.